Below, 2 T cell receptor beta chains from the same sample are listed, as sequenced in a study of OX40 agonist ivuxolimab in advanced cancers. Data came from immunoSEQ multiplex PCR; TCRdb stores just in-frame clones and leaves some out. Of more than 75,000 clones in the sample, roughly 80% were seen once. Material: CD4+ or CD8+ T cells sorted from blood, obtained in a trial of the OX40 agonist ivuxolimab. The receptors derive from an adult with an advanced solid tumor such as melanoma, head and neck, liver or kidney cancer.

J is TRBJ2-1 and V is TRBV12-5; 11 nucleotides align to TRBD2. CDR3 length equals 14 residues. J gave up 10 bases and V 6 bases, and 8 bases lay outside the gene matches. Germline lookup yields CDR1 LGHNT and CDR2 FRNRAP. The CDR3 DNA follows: TGTGCTAGTGGCTCTAGCGGGGGGCCCCGGGAGCAGTTCTTC. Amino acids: CASGSSGGPREQFF.

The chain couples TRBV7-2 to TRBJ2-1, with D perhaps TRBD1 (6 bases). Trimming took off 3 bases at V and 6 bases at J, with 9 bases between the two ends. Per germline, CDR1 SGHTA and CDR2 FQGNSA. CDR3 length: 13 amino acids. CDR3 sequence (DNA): TGTGCCAGCAGCTTCGGACAGCCCAATGAGCAGTTCTTC. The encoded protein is CASSFGQPNEQFF.